This T cell receptor (beta chain) was recovered during a study of blood T cell repertoires in COVID-19. Whole-study context: Samples taken during acute and convalescent COVID-19 were collected in the United States, Italy and Spain.

Study processing details: Quantification of nucleated cells was approximated via reference gene primer amplification. The data were produced by immunoSEQ multiplex PCR, yet TCRdb's version contains in-frame clones alone and is incomplete. V and J calls plus clone size are reproduced from that table; the DNA served to infer D and trimming. Among under 150,000 clones listed, approximately 81% were seen once. V lost 4 bases, J lost 15 bases, and 13 bases lay in between. This CDR3 contains 11 residues. Germline CDR1 reads SGHAT; CDR2 reads FQNNGV. This TCR was sampled from a man aged 35 to 55 with acute or convalescent COVID-19. This sequence joins TRBV11-2 and TRBJ2-1; TRBD1 is a possible D gene (5 bases). The sequenced sample consisted of peripheral blood. This CDR3 is CASSSYRLLFF. Here the CDR3 DNA reads TGTGCCAGCAGCTCGTACAGGCTTCTGTTCTTC.